Following are 27 T cell receptor beta chains from one sample sequenced in a study of T cell responses to AZD1222 COVID-19 vaccine. Using immunoSEQ multiplex PCR, the repertoire was profiled, and TCRdb retains in-frame clones only, with some absent. Of some 150,000 clones listed, around 90% are singletons. The specimen was peripheral blood, collected 28 days after the second dose of the MenACWY control vaccine. Receptors originate from an adult who received the MenACWY meningococcal vaccine as a control.

In this sample, this clone turned up a few times. The rearrangement uses TRBV6-4 and TRBJ1-1, with D unresolved. CDR3 length: 14 residues. Trimming shortened V by 6 bases and J by 5 bases, and 16 bases separated the two germline ends. Germline assignment: CDR1 MRHNA and CDR2 SNTAGT. CDR3 nucleotide sequence: TGTGCCAGCAGAAGATCCGAGGGCGAAACTGAAGCTTTCTTT. Protein sequence: CASRRSEGETEAFF.

The chain is built from TRBV10-3 and TRBJ1-3; D unclear. V lost 10 bases and J 4 bases, leaving 20 bases between the germline ends. This CDR3 spans 15 amino acids. Looked up from germline, CDR1 is ENHRY and CDR2 is SYGVKD. This CDR3 reads CATRRDLNSGNTIYF. The CDR3 region has the DNA TGTGCCACCAGACGGGATCTTAACTCCGGAAACACCATATATTTT.

This clone has more than one count but fewer than ten. The chain combines TRBV2 with TRBJ1-1; TRBD1 aligns across 8 bases. Looked up from germline, CDR1 is SNHLY and CDR2 is FYNNEI. The CDR3 has 14 amino acids. V lost 7 bases to trimming and J lost 1 base; unmatched junction nucleotides: 5. The DNA for the CDR3 is TGTGCCAGCAACCTACAGGGGGAGAACACTGAAGCTTTCTTT. This translates into CASNLQGENTEAFF.

This sequence joins TRBV27 and TRBJ1-2, with 8 bases fitting TRBD1. Germline values: CDR1 MNHEY, CDR2 SMNVEV (reference sequence). With V trimmed by 4 bases and J by 7 bases, 14 bases remained unmatched. The CDR3 contains 16 residues. CDR3 sequence (DNA): TGTGCCAGCAGTTCATTTGGTACAGGGGGTTTATCTGGCTACACCTTC. It specifies CASSSFGTGGLSGYTF.

This sequence joins TRBV2 and TRBJ1-1; 8 nucleotides match TRBD1. This CDR3 has 16 amino acids. With V trimmed by 4 bases and J by 7 bases, 14 bases remained unmatched. CDR1 and CDR2 from the germline V gene are SNHLY and FYNNEI. The CDR3 sequence is CASSAGRTGLVGEAFF. CDR3 nucleotides: TGTGCCAGCAGTGCCGGACGGACAGGGCTCGTGGGTGAAGCTTTCTTT.

The V gene is TRBV24-1, the J gene TRBJ1-5; unclear D gene. Trimming pared 1 base from V and 7 bases from J, leaving 10 bases between. Germline CDR1 and CDR2: KGHDR and SFDVKD. CDR3 length equals 14 residues. DNA for the CDR3: TGTGCCACCAGTGATTTTGGGCAAGGACAGCCCCAGCATTTT. This sequence encodes CATSDFGQGQPQHF.

The genes are TRBV9 and TRBJ2-5, with TRBD2 identical over 7 bases. This CDR3 has 16 residues. The V segment lost 4 bases and the J segment 5 bases; nucleotides outside the gene matches: 14. The germline gives CDR1 SGDLS, CDR2 YYNGEE. CDR3 loop: CASSPRLGTNAETQYF. The CDR3 coding sequence is TGTGCCAGCAGCCCCCGTTTGGGGACTAACGCGGAGACCCAGTACTTC.

The chain employs TRBV6-1 and TRBJ2-7, with a tentative D call TRBD2 (6 bases). This CDR3 is built from 12 residues. The germline V gene encodes CDR1 MNHNS and CDR2 SASEGT. The ends were cut back, 1 base at V and 12 bases at J, with 13 bases in the middle. The CDR3 DNA reads TGTGCCAGCAGTGAAGGGAGGGGCGGTAGGTACTTC. Amino acids: CASSEGRGGRYF.

This chain links TRBV5-1 with TRBJ1-1; D is possibly TRBD1 (5 bases). There are 16 residues in the CDR3. The V end lost 2 bases, the J end lost 1 base, and 15 bases lay between the germline ends. Germline CDR1 SGHRS, CDR2 YFSETQ. For the CDR3, the DNA is TGCGCCAGCAGCTTCGGTGGGGCGCGGGGGAACACTGAAGCTTTCTTT. Translated, it gives CASSFGGARGNTEAFF.

This CDR3 reads CASSLAGVDTQYF. The CDR3 DNA is TGTGCCAGCAGCTTAGCGGGGGTAGATACGCAGTATTTT. V is TRBV11-2 and J is TRBJ2-3, with D perhaps TRBD2 (6 bases). V was shortened by 1 base and J by 5 bases, with 7 bases between the two germline ends. This CDR3 has 13 amino acids. Germline CDR1 and CDR2: SGHAT and FQNNGV.

The CDR3 is CASSSAEKQGPYTF. CDR3 sequence (DNA): TGTGCCAGCAGCTCCGCCGAAAAACAGGGGCCCTACACCTTC. The chain is built from TRBV5-4 and TRBJ1-2; TRBD1 matches 7 bases. Trimming cost V 3 bases and J 10 bases; bases outside gene matches: 12. There are 14 residues in the CDR3. CDR1 is SGHNT and CDR2 is YYREEE in the germline V gene (reference sequence). The variable domain in full, with the rest retrieved from reference TRBV5-4 and TRBJ1-2, is ETGVTQSPTHLIKTRGQQVTLRCSSQSGHNTVSWYQQALGQGPQFIFQYYREEENGRGNFPPRFSGLQFPNYSSELNVNALELDDSALYLCASSSAEKQGPYTFGSGTRLTVV.

J is TRBJ2-1 and V is TRBV7-2; 14 bases line up with TRBD2. V was clipped by 4 bases and J by 7 bases; unmatched bases: 6. The CDR3 covers 16 residues. CDR1 SGHTA and CDR2 FQGNSA come from the germline V gene. The CDR3 DNA is TGTGCCAGCAGCTCTCGCCGGACTAGCGGGAGGAATGAGCAGTTCTTC. Its translation: CASSSRRTSGRNEQFF.

This chain uses TRBV27 with TRBJ2-5; TRBD1 is a possible D gene (6 bases). The V gene lost 5 bases and the J gene lost 2 bases, with 12 bases spanning the gap. Germline lookup yields CDR1 MNHEY and CDR2 SMNVEV (reference sequence). The CDR3 has 14 amino acids. The DNA for the CDR3 is TGTGCCAGCAGTGCCCACAGGGTGCAAGAGACCCAGTACTTC. Translation: CASSAHRVQETQYF.

The rearrangement joins TRBV30 to TRBJ2-7; D is undetermined. The germline gives CDR1 GTSNPN, CDR2 SVGIG (reference sequence). Trimming shortened V by 1 base and J by 0 bases, and 7 bases separated the two germline ends. The CDR3 has 13 amino acids. CDR3 nucleotides: TGTGCCTGGAGTGCGGCGAGCTCCTACGAGCAGTACTTC. Translating gives CAWSAASSYEQYF.

This chain links TRBV5-1 with TRBJ2-3; D gene uncertain. The CDR3 is 14 residues long. Germline CDR1 is SGHRS and CDR2 is YFSETQ. V was clipped by 0 bases and J by 1 base, with 6 bases between them. CDR3 amino acids: CASSLVARTDTQYF. DNA for the CDR3: TGCGCCAGCAGCTTGGTAGCCCGCACAGATACGCAGTATTTT.

This chain links TRBV6-5 with TRBJ1-1; TRBD1 matches at 9 bases. The V gene end was trimmed by 6 bases and the J gene end by 5 bases; junction bases not matched to a gene: 7. There are 14 residues in the CDR3. Germline CDR1 reads MNHEY; CDR2 reads SVGAGI. CDR3 loop: CASRTPGTGTEAFF. In nucleotides, the CDR3 is TGTGCCAGCAGAACCCCCGGGACAGGGACTGAAGCTTTCTTT.

This rearrangement joins TRBV11-3 to TRBJ2-4; 7 positions agree with TRBD2. V trimming: 1 base; J trimming: 6 bases; junction bases outside the gene matches: 6. The CDR3 contains 15 residues. The germline CDR1 and CDR2 sequences are SGHNT and YENEEA. Here the CDR3 reads CASSLGGRGGNIQYF. CDR3 nucleotides: TGTGCCAGCAGCTTAGGCGGGAGAGGAGGAAACATTCAGTACTTC.

This clone occurred a few times. The V call is TRBV3-1 (or the pseudogene TRBV3-2), the J call TRBJ2-2, with D tentatively TRBD1 (7 bases). V was pared by 4 bases and J by 4 bases, with 13 bases between. This CDR3 is built from 15 residues. CDR1 is LGHDT and CDR2 is YNNKEL in the germline V gene (reference sequence). The CDR3 region is CASSLPQGGTGELFF. As DNA, the CDR3 is TGTGCCAGCAGCCTCCCCCAGGGGGGCACCGGGGAGCTGTTTTTT.

The gene calls are TRBV9 and TRBJ1-3; D gene unclear. Germline-derived CDR1 and CDR2 are SGDLS and YYNGEE. The CDR3 extends over 18 amino acids. The ends were cut back, 0 bases at V and 2 bases at J, with 18 bases in the middle. The CDR3 protein is CASSVAWGSGVTGNTIYF. In DNA, the CDR3 is TGTGCCAGCAGCGTAGCCTGGGGATCCGGGGTAACTGGAAACACCATATATTTT.

This clone was recorded once. This sequence joins TRBV4-2 and TRBJ1-1, with D perhaps matching TRBD1 (5 bases). V shed 0 bases and J shed 5 bases, with 13 bases lying between them. This CDR3 spans 15 amino acids. Germline V gene sequence: CDR1 LGHNA, CDR2 YNFKEQ. The CDR3 sequence is CASSQDRGVRTEAFF. CDR3 nucleotides: TGTGCCAGCAGCCAAGATCGAGGGGTTAGGACTGAAGCTTTCTTT.

The genes are TRBV6-6 and TRBJ1-6, with TRBD1 identical over 8 bases. V was clipped by 4 bases and J by 7 bases; unmatched bases: 9. The germline CDR1 and CDR2 sequences are MNHNY and SVGAGI (reference sequence). The CDR3 loop spans 16 amino acids. CDR3 amino acids: CASSFVNRGSNSPLHF. The CDR3 DNA reads TGTGCCAGCAGTTTCGTAAACAGGGGGTCGAATTCACCCCTCCACTTT.

The chain couples TRBV28 to TRBJ2-5, with D perhaps matching TRBD1 or TRBD2 (5 bases each). The CDR3 length is 13 residues. V was shortened by 5 bases and J by 5 bases, with 12 bases between the two germline ends. Germline V gene lookup returns CDR1 MDHEN and CDR2 SYDVKM. The CDR3 reads CASSPGARETQYF. DNA of the CDR3: TGTGCCAGCAGTCCCGGGGCGCGGGAGACCCAGTACTTC.

This clone was counted a single time. This chain links TRBV28 with TRBJ1-5; no definite D call. The CDR3 contains 14 residues. CDR1 and CDR2 (germline): MDHEN, SYDVKM. V lost 2 bases to trimming and J lost 3 bases, with 8 bases between them. The CDR3 spells CASSLLRNNQPQHF. The CDR3 nucleotides read TGTGCCAGCAGTTTACTGAGAAACAATCAGCCCCAGCATTTT.

V gene TRBV5-4 combines with J gene TRBJ1-4; 8 bases align to TRBD1. In germline, CDR1 is SGHNT, CDR2 YYREEE (reference sequence). V was clipped by 0 bases and J by 5 bases; unmatched bases: 9. The CDR3 is 17 amino acids. CDR3 in DNA: TGTGCCAGCAGCTTGGGGGCAGGGGGCCCCTCCAATGAAAAACTGTTTTTT. Translation gives CASSLGAGGPSNEKLFF. The whole variable domain, remainder taken from reference TRBV5-4 and TRBJ1-4, is ETGVTQSPTHLIKTRGQQVTLRCSSQSGHNTVSWYQQALGQGPQFIFQYYREEENGRGNFPPRFSGLQFPNYSSELNVNALELDDSALYLCASSLGAGGPSNEKLFFGSGTQLSVL.

The genes are TRBV5-1 and TRBJ2-5; 8 bases fit TRBD2. The CDR3 spans 14 residues. V lost 6 bases and J lost 1; bases outside the gene matches: 5. Germline values: CDR1 SGHRS, CDR2 YFSETQ. CDR3 DNA sequence: TGCGCCAGCACCTCGGCGGGGGGCCAAGAGACCCAGTACTTC. Encoded protein: CASTSAGGQETQYF.

This chain joins TRBV19 and TRBJ1-5; 10 bases map to TRBD1. With 6 bases clipped from V and 2 bases from J, the junction kept 10 bases outside the gene matches. Germline values: CDR1 LNHDA, CDR2 SQIVND (reference sequence). This CDR3 is 17 amino acids long. DNA of the CDR3: TGTGCCAGTAGCAATCCACCCGGGACAGGGGGCAATCAGCCCCAGCATTTT. Translated, it gives CASSNPPGTGGNQPQHF.

The rearrangement links TRBV30 to TRBJ2-7, with 9 bases that match TRBD1. Germline CDR1 and CDR2: GTSNPN and SVGIG (reference sequence). The CDR3 has 14 amino acids. With V trimmed by 5 bases and J by 0 bases, 5 bases remained unmatched. CDR3 loop: CAWDRGAGSYEQYF. DNA for the CDR3: TGTGCCTGGGACAGGGGGGCGGGCTCCTACGAGCAGTACTTC.